This passage covers 19 T cell receptor beta chains from one sample sequenced in a study of response to subunit inactivated influenza vaccine. TCRdb itself ran the RT-PCR reads through MiXCR, one entry per CDR3 protein. This sample carries roughly 520,000 distinct CDR3 sequences, roughly 23% of them seen once, and the ten largest clones take under 2.5%. Here the sequenced sample was CD4+ T cells sorted from PBMCs, taken more than 4 days after vaccination. Source of these receptors: a man between 50 and 59 years old who received an inactivated influenza vaccine.

This sequence joins TRBV28 and TRBJ1-1, with D maybe TRBD1 (5 bases). The CDR3 loop spans 15 amino acids. The V and J ends lost 6 bases and 1 base respectively, with 15 bases between them. Germline V CDR1 and CDR2: MDHEN, SYDVKM. The CDR3 nucleotides read TGTGCCAGCAGAAGGGACCGGGTGGAGAACACTGAAGCTTTCTTT. This codes for CASRRDRVENTEAFF.

A few counts support this clonotype. The chain employs TRBV27 and TRBJ1-6, with D unclear. The CDR3 has 15 amino acids. CDR1 MNHEY and CDR2 SMNVEV come from the germline V gene (reference sequence). V was shortened by 6 bases and J by 8 bases, with 17 bases between the two germline ends. CDR3 amino acids: CASSTDPLGYSPLHF. For the CDR3, the DNA is TGTGCCAGCAGCACCGACCCTCTGGGGTATTCACCCCTCCACTTT.

The genes are TRBV7-2 and TRBJ2-7, with unresolved D. The CDR3 covers 15 residues. V gave up 2 bases and J gave up 2 bases, with 13 bases separating them. Germline CDR1 is SGHTA and CDR2 is FQGNSA. CDR3 residues: CASSLFPGAAYEQYF. CDR3 nucleotide sequence: TGTGCCAGCAGCTTATTTCCGGGCGCCGCCTACGAGCAGTACTTC.

The J gene is TRBJ1-2, the V gene TRBV30; D gene uncertain. The CDR3 loop spans 15 amino acids. Germline V gene sequence: CDR1 GTSNPN, CDR2 SVGIG (reference sequence). Trimming removed 2 bases from V and 4 bases from J, with 17 bases in between. The CDR3 loop reads CAWSPDLGRIYGYTF. In DNA form, the CDR3 reads TGTGCCTGGAGTCCAGACCTCGGGCGGATCTATGGCTACACCTTC.

In this sample, this clonotype turned up a few times. The V gene is TRBV7-8, the J gene TRBJ2-5; the match to TRBD1 covers 7 bases. Germline CDR1 reads SGHVS; CDR2 reads FQNEAQ. The CDR3 has 15 amino acids. Trimming cost V 5 bases and J 3 bases; bases outside gene matches: 9. CDR3 loop: CASSRRLDREETQYF. The CDR3 bases are TGTGCCAGCAGCCGACGCCTCGACAGGGAAGAGACCCAGTACTTC.

This clonotype showed up many times. The chain carries TRBV7-6 and TRBJ1-6; TRBD1 matches 7 bases. The CDR3 length is 17 residues. The germline gives CDR1 SGHVS, CDR2 FNYEAQ. V shed 4 bases, J shed 0 bases, and the junction held 6 bases outside the gene matches. In DNA form, the CDR3 reads TGTGCCAGCAGCTATACGGGACAGAGCTCCTATAATTCACCCCTCCACTTT. It specifies CASSYTGQSSYNSPLHF.

The J gene is TRBJ2-7, the V gene TRBV29-1; the D gene is possibly TRBD1 (7 bases). Germline V gene data show CDR1 as SQVTM and CDR2 as ANQGSEA. With 3 bases removed from V and 4 bases from J, the gap between germline ends came to 22 bases. This CDR3 is built from 16 residues. CDR3 coding DNA: TGCAGCGTTGACGGGGGCGGTGGACAGGACATTTACGAGCAGTACTTC. This encodes CSVDGGGGQDIYEQYF.

V usage is TRBV7-9 and J usage is TRBJ2-6; TRBD2 aligns across 7 bases. With 6 bases clipped from V and 0 bases from J, the junction kept 2 bases outside the gene matches. Germline V gives CDR1 SEHNR, CDR2 FQNEAQ (reference sequence). This CDR3 has 15 residues. The DNA of the CDR3 is TGTGCCAGCAGGACGGGAGGCTCTGGGGCCAACGTCCTGACTTTC. It yields the protein CASRTGGSGANVLTF.

The gene calls are TRBV2 and TRBJ2-2, with TRBD2 as a possible D gene (6 bases). With 6 bases removed from V and 6 bases from J, the gap between germline ends came to 14 bases. Germline loops: CDR1 SNHLY, CDR2 FYNNEI. The CDR3 consists of 14 residues. The CDR3, as DNA: TGTGCCAGCAGCCGCGGGACCGCGGCCGGGGAGCTGTTTTTT. Residues: CASSRGTAAGELFF.

This clonotype appeared a few times. V is TRBV4-3 and J is TRBJ2-1, with 7 nucleotides matching TRBD2. The germline gives CDR1 LGHNA, CDR2 YSLEER. Germline trimming cut 3 bases from V and 9 bases from J; bases unmatched to any gene: 11. This CDR3 is built from 15 residues. CDR3 sequence: CASSHGVGGPGEQFF. The CDR3 DNA follows: TGCGCCAGCAGCCACGGTGTGGGAGGGCCGGGTGAGCAGTTCTTC.

This clonotype was observed many times. This rearrangement joins TRBV28 to TRBJ2-7; maybe TRBD1 (6 bases). The CDR3 runs 16 residues. CDR1 MDHEN and CDR2 SYDVKM come from the germline V gene. V lost 2 bases and J lost 7, with 21 bases in between. As DNA, the CDR3 is TGTGCCAGCAGTTTACTTGCCCTCAACTCAAGGGGGGAGCAGTACTTC. This gives the protein CASSLLALNSRGEQYF.

The chain combines TRBV20-1 with TRBJ2-5; D may be TRBD2 (6 bases). The V end lost 1 base, the J end lost 7 bases, and 16 bases lay between the germline ends. CDR3 length: 14 amino acids. Germline CDR1 DFQATT, CDR2 SNEGSKA (reference sequence). CDR3 loop: CSARGTTRLSTQYF. CDR3 nucleotide sequence: TGCAGTGCTAGAGGGACTACCCGACTATCGACCCAGTACTTC.

The chain couples TRBV5-1 to TRBJ1-2, with TRBD1 matching over 7 bases. This CDR3 has 15 residues. Trimming cost V 0 bases and J 5 bases; bases outside gene matches: 7. Germline loops: CDR1 SGHRS, CDR2 YFSETQ. The CDR3 spells CASSLEGQPSYGYTF. In DNA, the CDR3 is TGCGCCAGCAGCTTGGAGGGACAGCCAAGTTATGGCTACACCTTC.

The rearrangement uses TRBV6-6 and TRBJ2-1; D is perhaps TRBD2 (6 bases). V was trimmed by 6 bases and J by 5 bases, leaving 11 bases between them. The germline gives CDR1 MNHNY, CDR2 SVGAGI (reference sequence). CDR3 length: 13 residues. CDR3 nucleotides: TGTGCCAGCAGGGGACTTCGAGACAATGAGCAGTTCTTC. Protein sequence: CASRGLRDNEQFF.

The CDR3 is CATSSMTSTDTQYF. For the CDR3, the DNA is TGTGCCACCAGCAGTATGACAAGCACAGATACGCAGTATTTT. V is TRBV15 and J is TRBJ2-3; no definite D call. This CDR3 is 14 amino acids long. Trimming cost V 3 bases and J 0 bases, with 7 bases left between them. CDR1 is LNHNV, CDR2 YYDKDF, per germline (reference sequence).

This clonotype was seen a handful of times. The V call is TRBV28, the J call TRBJ2-1; 7 bases fit TRBD1. Losses at the gene ends were 4 bases for V and 3 bases for J; bases not matched to a gene: 12. CDR1 MDHEN and CDR2 SYDVKM come from the germline V gene. The CDR3 contains 17 residues. The DNA for the CDR3 is TGTGCCAGCAGTTCCCCTCTGTCAGGACAGGTCTACAATGAGCAGTTCTTC. Translated, it gives CASSSPLSGQVYNEQFF. Looking up the rest from reference TRBV28 and TRBJ2-1 gives the full variable domain: DVKVTQSSRYLVKRTGEKVFLECVQDMDHENMFWYRQDPGLGLRLIYFSYDVKMKEKGDIPEGYSVSREKKERFSLILESASTNQTSMYLCASSSPLSGQVYNEQFFGPGTRLTVL.

This clonotype came up a few times. The rearrangement uses TRBV5-6 and TRBJ2-1; D possibly corresponds to TRBD2 (6 bases). Trimming cost V 3 bases and J 4 bases, with 8 bases left between them. Looked up from germline, CDR1 is SGHDT and CDR2 is YYEEEE. The CDR3 spans 13 residues. The CDR3 loop reads CASSWGVYNEQFF. CDR3 in DNA: TGTGCCAGCAGCTGGGGGGTTTACAATGAGCAGTTCTTC.

This clonotype has a handful of counts. This rearrangement joins TRBV5-1 to TRBJ2-2; 11 positions match TRBD2. Germline-derived CDR1 and CDR2 are SGHRS and YFSETQ. The CDR3 is 19 residues long. V gave up 3 bases and J gave up 0 bases; unmatched junction bases: 10. The CDR3 region is CASSYPNGTSGANTGELFF. In DNA form, the CDR3 reads TGCGCCAGCAGCTACCCTAATGGGACTAGCGGAGCGAACACCGGGGAGCTGTTTTTT.

Ten or more counts support this clonotype. The chain links TRBV29-1 to TRBJ2-1; 13 nucleotides align to TRBD2. The germline CDR1 and CDR2 sequences are SQVTM and ANQGSEA. The V gene end was trimmed by 6 bases and the J gene end by 9 bases; junction bases not matched to a gene: 5. The CDR3 runs to 13 residues. The CDR3 protein is CSVKGLAGFEQFF. The CDR3 bases are TGCAGCGTCAAGGGACTAGCGGGATTTGAGCAGTTCTTC.